This passage covers 4 T cell receptor beta chains from one sample sequenced in a study of T cells in Graves' hyperthyroidism and ophthalmopathy. TCR beta CDR3 region amplification was performed from RNA transcripts. Initially, a first-round RT-PCR of the TCR CDR3 employed the HTBI primer set. TCRdb reanalysed the multiplex PCR reads using MiXCR and keeps one entry per CDR3 protein. Altogether approximately 700,000 distinct CDR3 sequences are present, about a sixth being singletons, with the ten largest covering around 8%. Sequenced material: blood. Source of these receptors: a man younger than 35 with Graves' hyperthyroidism.

This clonotype was recorded at least ten times. The chain carries TRBV6-1 and TRBJ2-1; 8 bases map to TRBD1. This CDR3 comprises 13 residues. Trimming cost V 5 bases and J 8 bases; bases outside gene matches: 5. Per the germline V gene, CDR1 is MNHNS and CDR2 is SASEGT. For the CDR3, the DNA is TGTGCCAGCAGTTTACAGGGGGGCCATGAGCAGTTCTTC. It translates to CASSLQGGHEQFF.

The gene calls are TRBV11-2 and TRBJ1-2, with D possibly TRBD1 on 6 matching bases. V was pared by 0 bases and J by 3 bases, with 11 bases between. CDR1 and CDR2 from the germline V gene are SGHAT and FQNNGV. CDR3 length: 15 residues. In nucleotides, the CDR3 is TGTGCCAGCAGCTTAGATGTAGGGGGACACTATGGCTACACCTTC. Protein sequence: CASSLDVGGHYGYTF. The complete variable domain, with remaining parts taken from reference TRBV11-2 and TRBJ1-2, reads EAGVAQSPRYKIIEKRQSVAFWCNPISGHATLYWYQQILGQGPKLLIQFQNNGVVDDSQLPKDRFSAERLKGVDSTLKIQPAKLEDSAVYLCASSLDVGGHYGYTFGSGTRLTVV.

CDR3 bases: TGCGCCAGCAGCCAGAGGGGTGGAGCGGGAGGTCGTCGGGGGACAGATACGCAGTATTTT. Encoded protein: CASSQRGGAGGRRGTDTQYF. This rearrangement joins TRBV5-1 to TRBJ2-3, with 9 bases lining up with TRBD2. The trim removed 4 bases at V and 3 bases at J, leaving 21 bases unmatched. Germline assignment: CDR1 SGHRS and CDR2 YFSETQ. The CDR3 has 20 amino acids.

Comment on this clonotype: This may be a read error: a much more frequent sequence differs by one nucleotide. The chain links TRBV6-1 to TRBJ1-5; D is perhaps TRBD1 (5 bases). CDR3 size: 17 residues. Germline CDR1 and CDR2: MNHNS and SASEGT. The CDR3 DNA follows: TGTGCCAGCAGTGAATATCAGGGCCTGTATAGCGATCAGCCCCAGCATTTT. Translating gives CASSEYQGLYSDQPQHF.